One and the same sample provided the 25 T cell receptor beta chains below, sequenced in a study of shared clonotypes between healthy human individuals. Clones were read by immunoSEQ multiplex PCR, and TCRdb kept only the in-frame ones, dropping some. The sample records millions of clones, approximately 90% being singletons. The sequenced sample was naive CD4+ T cells sorted from blood. As for subset: CD45RA+ positively selected. These receptors came from a man younger than 35 in good health.

With regard to this clone: Different DNA sequences within this sample yield the same CDR3. The V call is TRBV30, the J call TRBJ1-5, with D hard to call. The CDR3 spans 14 residues. Germline assignment: CDR1 GTSNPN and CDR2 SVGIG (reference sequence). Deletions cut 1 base from V and 0 bases from J, with 7 bases between. The CDR3 protein is CAWSAGASNQPQHF. Here the CDR3 DNA reads TGTGCCTGGAGTGCGGGAGCTAGCAATCAGCCCCAGCATTTT.

V gene TRBV18 combines with J gene TRBJ1-5; no firm D call. V was clipped by 2 bases and J by 1 base, with 6 bases between them. The germline V gene encodes CDR1 KGHSH and CDR2 LQKENI. CDR3 length: 14 amino acids. CDR3 loop: CASSPGMSNQPQHF. CDR3 nucleotides: TGTGCCAGCTCACCAGGGATGAGCAATCAGCCCCAGCATTTT.

The rearrangement uses TRBV6-6 and TRBJ2-5; TRBD1 is a possible D gene (6 bases). Trimming cost V 6 bases and J 3 bases, with 11 bases left between them. Germline V gene lookup returns CDR1 MNHNY and CDR2 SVGAGI (reference sequence). The CDR3 spans 13 residues. The DNA of the CDR3 is TGTGCCAGCAGACCGACAGGAGAAGAGACCCAGTACTTC. Protein: CASRPTGEETQYF.

The rearrangement joins TRBV15 to TRBJ1-4; D is uncertain. The germline gives CDR1 LNHNV, CDR2 YYDKDF (reference sequence). V was cut by 4 bases and J by 15 bases, with 27 bases left in between. This CDR3 is built from 16 residues. Here the CDR3 reads CATSKEELGTQRDMFF. The CDR3 DNA sequence: TGTGCCACCAGCAAGGAGGAGCTAGGAACCCAGCGTGATATGTTTTTT.

The V gene is TRBV10-3, the J gene TRBJ1-2; D not resolved. The germline gives CDR1 ENHRY, CDR2 SYGVKD. Trimming removed 0 bases at V and 2 bases at J, with 7 bases between. This CDR3 has 14 amino acids. CDR3 protein: CAISESGLNYGYTF. For the CDR3, the DNA is TGTGCCATCAGTGAGTCGGGGTTAAACTATGGCTACACCTTC.

V usage is TRBV7-2 and J usage is TRBJ2-5; D possibly matches TRBD1 or TRBD2 (5 bases each). Per germline, CDR1 SGHTA and CDR2 FQGNSA. The CDR3 length is 14 residues. V lost 2 bases to trimming and J lost 5 bases, with 12 bases between them. The CDR3 sequence is CASSLSLAGETQYF. Written as DNA, the CDR3 is TGTGCCAGCAGCTTAAGCCTAGCAGGGGAGACCCAGTACTTC.

The rearrangement uses TRBV11-2 and TRBJ2-1; possible D gene TRBD2, 6 bases. Germline V gene data show CDR1 as SGHAT and CDR2 as FQNNGV. The CDR3 sequence is 13 residues long. Deletions cut 11 bases from V and 2 bases from J, with 13 bases between. The CDR3, as DNA: TGTGCCCTCCCGCCGGGGGCCTACAATGAGCAGTTCTTC. Translating it yields CALPPGAYNEQFF. Based on the CDR3 plus reference TRBV11-2 and TRBJ2-1, the full variable domain is EAGVAQSPRYKIIEKRQSVAFWCNPISGHATLYWYQQILGQGPKLLIQFQNNGVVDDSQLPKDRFSAERLKGVDSTLKIQPAKLEDSAVYLCALPPGAYNEQFFGPGTRLTVL.

This sequence joins TRBV19 and TRBJ1-1, with D hard to call. Trimming pared 2 bases from V and 1 base from J, leaving 11 bases between. This CDR3 has 15 residues. Germline assignment: CDR1 LNHDA and CDR2 SQIVND (reference sequence). CDR3 sequence: CASSIKVRQNTEAFF. The CDR3 nucleotides are TGTGCCAGTAGTATAAAAGTCAGGCAGAACACTGAAGCTTTCTTT.

The gene calls are TRBV19 and TRBJ2-7, with TRBD1 matching 9 bases. The ends lost 4 bases at V and 4 bases at J; junction bases unmatched: 8. From germline, CDR1 is LNHDA and CDR2 SQIVND (reference sequence). This CDR3 is 15 amino acids long. CDR3 residues: CASSRAGTGLYEQYF. CDR3 DNA sequence: TGTGCCAGTAGTAGAGCCGGGACAGGGCTGTACGAGCAGTACTTC.

The genes are TRBV18 and TRBJ2-7, with D possibly being TRBD1 or TRBD2 (5 bases each). Trimming removed 1 base from V and 3 bases from J, with 16 bases in between. Germline V gene sequence: CDR1 KGHSH, CDR2 LQKENI. There are 16 residues in the CDR3. The DNA for the CDR3 is TGTGCCAGCTCACCACGGGACCCTATCTTAGGCTACGAGCAGTACTTC. This encodes CASSPRDPILGYEQYF. Based on the CDR3 plus reference TRBV18 and TRBJ2-7, the full variable domain is NAGVMQNPRHLVRRRGQEARLRCSPMKGHSHVYWYRQLPEEGLKFMVYLQKENIIDESGMPKERFSAEFPKEGPSILRIQQVVRGDSAAYFCASSPRDPILGYEQYFGPGTRLTVT.

CDR3 in DNA: TGTGCCAGCAGCACAGTCTCCACTAGGGAGGCCCAGTACTTC. Its protein is CASSTVSTREAQYF. The chain links TRBV7-2 to TRBJ2-5; possibly TRBD2 for D (6 bases). V gave up 5 bases and J gave up 9 bases, with 19 bases separating them. The CDR3 runs 14 residues. Germline CDR1 is SGHTA and CDR2 is FQGNSA.

The chain couples TRBV5-1 to TRBJ1-4, with D possibly TRBD1 on 6 matching bases. Germline V gene data show CDR1 as SGHRS and CDR2 as YFSETQ. The V end lost 1 base, the J end lost 3 bases, and 13 bases lay between the germline ends. The CDR3 is made up of 16 amino acids. The CDR3 is CASSLLGGYPNEKLFF. CDR3 nucleotides: TGCGCCAGCAGCTTGCTAGGGGGGTACCCTAATGAAAAACTGTTTTTT.

The V call is TRBV10-3, the J call TRBJ2-3, with D tentatively TRBD2 (6 bases). The CDR3 has 15 amino acids. Trimming stripped 9 bases from V and 3 bases from J, with 19 bases between. Germline CDR1 ENHRY, CDR2 SYGVKD. The CDR3 sequence is CAISGRGRITDTQYF. The CDR3 DNA reads TGTGCCATTTCAGGGCGTGGGAGGATAACAGATACGCAGTATTTT.

This clone was observed once. This chain joins TRBV7-2 and TRBJ2-5; TRBD2 matches at 11 bases. CDR3 length equals 18 residues. From germline, CDR1 is SGHTA and CDR2 FQGNSA. V shed 6 bases and J 4 bases; nucleotides not matched to a gene: 16. The CDR3 coding sequence is TGTGCCAGCAGATCAACCGGGTCGGCTAGCGGGAGGCGAGAGACCCAGTACTTC. Protein sequence: CASRSTGSASGRRETQYF. The entire variable domain, with the rest obtained from reference TRBV7-2 and TRBJ2-5, is as follows: GAGVSQSPSNKVTEKGKDVELRCDPISGHTALYWYRQSLGQGLEFLIYFQGNSAPDKSGLPSDRFSAERTGGSVSTLTIQRTQQEDSAVYLCASRSTGSASGRRETQYFGPGTRLLVL.

The chain has TRBV6-1 and TRBJ1-6; D gene uncertain. Germline-derived CDR1 and CDR2 are MNHNS and SASEGT. The V and J ends lost 0 bases and 10 bases respectively, with 13 bases between them. The CDR3 totals 15 residues. CDR3 nucleotide sequence: TGTGCCAGCAGTGAAGCGATTACCCCCAGGTCACCCCTCCACTTT. The encoded protein is CASSEAITPRSPLHF.

The chain uses TRBV15 and TRBJ1-6; D unclear. Trimming stripped 0 bases from V and 3 bases from J, with 6 bases between. The CDR3 runs 15 residues. Germline CDR1 and CDR2: LNHNV and YYDKDF (reference sequence). The DNA of the CDR3 is TGTGCCACCAGCAGAGACCGGATCTATAATTCACCCCTCCACTTT. Translated: CATSRDRIYNSPLHF.

This clone has only one observation. This specimen includes other DNA sequences encoding the same CDR3. This sequence joins TRBV5-6 and TRBJ2-5, with a weak D call TRBD1 (5 bases). Per germline, CDR1 SGHDT and CDR2 YYEEEE. The CDR3 length is 10 residues. The V and J ends lost 10 bases and 5 bases respectively, with 9 bases between them. CDR3 DNA: TGTGCCTCAGGGCGGGAGACCCAGTACTTC. Amino acid sequence: CASGRETQYF.

J is TRBJ2-1 and V is TRBV9, with D maybe TRBD2 (5 bases). The CDR3 is 15 residues long. The V end was cut by 0 bases, the J end by 6 bases, with 13 bases between. In germline, CDR1 is SGDLS, CDR2 YYNGEE. CDR3 sequence (DNA): TGTGCCAGCAGCGTAGTCGCCGGGGAAGTCAATGAGCAGTTCTTC. It is translated as CASSVVAGEVNEQFF.

The genes are TRBV18 and TRBJ1-5; TRBD1 matches 7 bases. The CDR3 runs 13 residues. Germline V gene lookup returns CDR1 KGHSH and CDR2 LQKENI. The V segment lost 8 bases and the J segment 7 bases; nucleotides outside the gene matches: 8. CDR3 protein: CASGTGDRQPQHF. DNA of the CDR3: TGTGCCAGCGGTACAGGGGATAGACAGCCCCAGCATTTT.

The genes are TRBV12-2 and TRBJ2-5. TRBV12-2 is a pseudogene. This CDR3 has 12 residues. CDR3 residues: CASRFGEETQYF. In nucleotides, the CDR3 is TGTGCAAGTCGCTTTGGGGAAGAGACCCAGTACTTC.

The CDR3 bases are TGTGCCAGCACTCCTGAAGGCGGGCGGGAGACCCAGTACTTC. It translates to CASTPEGGRETQYF. The chain carries TRBV6-5 and TRBJ2-5; D may be TRBD2 (5 bases). There are 14 residues in the CDR3. The V end was cut by 7 bases, the J end by 5 bases, with 17 bases between. Germline CDR1 is MNHEY and CDR2 is SVGAGI.

CDR3 in amino acids: CASRDQGDSPLHF. The CDR3 DNA reads TGTGCCAGCCGGGACCAGGGGGATTCACCCCTCCACTTT. V is TRBV6-1 and J is TRBJ1-6; 7 bases are shared with TRBD1. The CDR3 is 13 residues long. The germline gives CDR1 MNHNS, CDR2 SASEGT. The V and J ends lost 8 bases and 8 bases, in that order; junction bases with no gene match: 6.

The chain has TRBV4-2 and TRBJ2-7, with TRBD2 matching over 14 bases. Germline CDR1 is LGHNA and CDR2 is YNFKEQ. The CDR3 spans 21 residues. V shed 0 bases and J 5 bases; nucleotides not matched to a gene: 18. The CDR3 nucleotides are TGTGCCAGCAGCCAAGATGGGGCCCAGAGGGCGACTAGCGGGAGGGTCAACGAGCAGTACTTC. It yields the protein CASSQDGAQRATSGRVNEQYF.

This chain uses TRBV28 with TRBJ1-2; D ambiguous. V lost 1 base and J 5 bases, leaving 5 bases between the germline ends. This CDR3 spans 12 amino acids. CDR1 and CDR2 from the germline V gene are MDHEN and SYDVKM. CDR3 nucleotide sequence: TGTGCCAGCAGTTTATCAGAATATGGCTACACCTTC. Amino acid sequence: CASSLSEYGYTF.

This clone was observed a single time. This sequence joins TRBV4-3 and TRBJ2-1; D unresolved. This CDR3 spans 15 amino acids. Trimming shortened V by 1 base and J by 4 bases, and 11 bases separated the two germline ends. The germline V gene encodes CDR1 LGHNA and CDR2 YSLEER. This CDR3 is CASSQVAVGYNEQFF. The CDR3 DNA sequence: TGCGCCAGCAGCCAAGTGGCAGTCGGATACAATGAGCAGTTCTTC.